The next 22 T cell receptor beta chains were all read from a single sample in a study of cytomegalovirus exposure and HLA in healthy donors. Primers for the PCR totalled 60 Vbeta and 13 Jbeta. Data came from immunoSEQ multiplex PCR; TCRdb stores just in-frame clones and leaves some out. The table has 160,000 or so clones, about 68% seen once. The sequencing sample was made of PBMCs. The source of these receptors is a female donor in good health and CMV-seronegative.

The chain employs TRBV19 and TRBJ2-5; TRBD2 might be the D (5 bases). Germline CDR1 and CDR2: LNHDA and SQIVND (reference sequence). CDR3 length: 16 residues. V shed 1 base and J shed 4 bases, with 16 bases lying between them. CDR3 protein: CASSIGMRVWAETQYF. CDR3 in DNA: TGTGCCAGTAGTATAGGGATGAGGGTTTGGGCAGAGACCCAGTACTTC.

The sample holds a few counts of this clone. The sample has other DNA sequences that encode this CDR3 too. The J gene is TRBJ1-4, the V gene TRBV20-1, with a tentative D call TRBD1 (5 bases). The CDR3 has 11 amino acids. The germline V gene has CDR1 DFQATT and CDR2 SNEGSKA (reference sequence). V lost 2 bases and J 7 bases, leaving 5 bases between the germline ends. This CDR3 reads CSARQGEKLFF. For the CDR3, the DNA is TGCAGTGCTAGACAGGGTGAAAAACTGTTTTTT.

V usage is TRBV29-1 and J usage is TRBJ2-5; the D is unclear. From germline, CDR1 is SQVTM and CDR2 ANQGSEA. The CDR3 extends over 13 amino acids. V lost 4 bases to trimming and J lost 2 bases, with 11 bases between them. Here the CDR3 DNA reads TGCAGCGTTGTGGAGCCTAGGCAAGAGACCCAGTACTTC. Translated, it gives CSVVEPRQETQYF.

The J gene is TRBJ2-3, the V gene TRBV11-2; TRBD2 matches 15 bases. Germline V gives CDR1 SGHAT, CDR2 FQNNGV. Trimming removed 5 bases from V and 10 bases from J; junction bases left unmatched: 10. The CDR3 covers 16 residues. CDR3 sequence reads: CASSPGLAGGPGSQYF. The DNA of the CDR3 is TGTGCCAGCAGCCCAGGACTAGCGGGAGGGCCGGGTTCGCAGTATTTT.

This clone was seen a single time. The chain carries TRBV19 and TRBJ1-2, with D perhaps TRBD1 (5 bases). The CDR3 is made up of 14 amino acids. Germline CDR1 reads LNHDA; CDR2 reads SQIVND (reference sequence). V was shortened by 2 bases and J by 8 bases, with 15 bases between the two germline ends. This chain's CDR3 is CASSISRVRSGYTF. The CDR3 DNA follows: TGTGCCAGTAGTATATCCAGGGTTAGGAGCGGCTACACCTTC.

The DNA for the CDR3 is TGTGCCAGCAGTGAAAGAGATAGGGGGCGGAATTCACCCCTCCACTTT. It encodes CASSERDRGRNSPLHF. V is TRBV6-1 and J is TRBJ1-6; 7 nucleotides align to TRBD1. The CDR3 runs to 16 residues. Trimming removed 2 bases from V and 7 bases from J; junction bases left unmatched: 8. Germline-derived CDR1 and CDR2 are MNHNS and SASEGT.

V is TRBV25-1 and J is TRBJ2-2; D possibly corresponds to TRBD1 (6 bases). Trimming took 6 bases from V and 5 from J, leaving 13 bases between them. The CDR3 loop spans 14 amino acids. Germline V CDR1 and CDR2: MGHDK, SYGVNS. CDR3 DNA: TGTGCCAGCAGCCCAGGGGTAAGGACCGGGGAGCTGTTTTTT. This translates into CASSPGVRTGELFF.

This clone was recorded a few times. V and J are TRBV6-5 and TRBJ1-2; 9 nucleotides match TRBD1. The CDR3 sequence is 13 residues long. The trim removed 5 bases at V and 4 bases at J, leaving 2 bases unmatched. CDR1 MNHEY and CDR2 SVGAGI come from the germline V gene. The CDR3 reads CASSPDRGYGYTF. The CDR3 DNA reads as TGTGCCAGCAGTCCGGACAGGGGCTATGGCTACACCTTC.

The rearrangement uses TRBV7-2 and TRBJ1-2, with 10 bases that match TRBD1. CDR3 length equals 19 residues. With 4 bases clipped from V and 4 bases from J, the junction kept 18 bases outside the gene matches. Germline CDR1 is SGHTA and CDR2 is FQGNSA. CDR3 nucleotides: TGTGCCAGCAGCTCCCTGGTTCGGGACAGGGGCGGAAAAGGCTATGGCTACACCTTC. Translating gives CASSSLVRDRGGKGYGYTF.

The genes are TRBV10-1 and TRBJ1-6; no clear D. Trimming took off 8 bases at V and 7 bases at J, with 15 bases between the two ends. Germline CDR1 reads WNHNN; CDR2 reads SYGVQD (reference sequence). The CDR3 sequence is 14 residues long. The CDR3 loop is CASRAAGRNSPLHF. DNA for the CDR3: TGCGCCAGCCGTGCCGCGGGGAGGAATTCACCCCTCCACTTT.

J is TRBJ2-7 and V is TRBV6-6; D not certain. Germline CDR1 reads MNHNY; CDR2 reads SVGAGI (reference sequence). The CDR3 covers 13 residues. The germline V and J ends were trimmed by 1 base and 0 bases, with 4 bases remaining between them. CDR3 nucleotides: TGTGCCAGCAGTTACTTGAGCTCCTACGAGCAGTACTTC. The encoded protein is CASSYLSSYEQYF.

This clone came up once. The chain uses TRBV15 and TRBJ2-1; unclear D gene. V lost 1 base to trimming and J lost 5 bases, with 12 bases between them. CDR3 length equals 15 residues. Germline V lookup: CDR1 LNHNV, CDR2 YYDKDF (reference sequence). The CDR3 bases are TGTGCCACCAGCAGAGCCCCCGGAGAGGACAATGAGCAGTTCTTC. Residues: CATSRAPGEDNEQFF.

The chain couples TRBV11-2 to TRBJ1-5; no definite D call. The CDR3 is 13 residues long. With 5 bases removed from V and 5 bases from J, the gap between germline ends came to 10 bases. Germline CDR1 reads SGHAT; CDR2 reads FQNNGV. CDR3 bases: TGTGCCAGCAGCCGCACCAGTTATCAGCCCCAGCATTTT. This sequence encodes CASSRTSYQPQHF.

This clone was picked up one time. V gene TRBV4-2 combines with J gene TRBJ2-3; TRBD1 is a possible D gene (6 bases). The V gene lost 0 bases and the J gene lost 3 bases, with 16 bases spanning the gap. This CDR3 has 17 residues. Germline V CDR1 and CDR2: LGHNA, YNFKEQ. In DNA, the CDR3 is TGTGCCAGCAGCCAAGAGGGTAGGGGGTGGGGAACAGATACGCAGTATTTT. It is translated as CASSQEGRGWGTDTQYF.

This clone was seen a few times. The CDR3 bases are TGCAGTGCTAGCAGCCGGGATGGCTACACCTTC. Its protein is CSASSRDGYTF. V and J are TRBV20-1 and TRBJ1-2, with D uncertain. The CDR3 totals 11 residues. The germline gives CDR1 DFQATT, CDR2 SNEGSKA (reference sequence). The V and J ends lost 3 bases and 6 bases respectively, with 8 bases between them.

This clone appeared a single time. The CDR3 spells CSVATGLSSYEQYF. CDR3 bases: TGCAGCGTTGCGACAGGGCTCAGCTCCTACGAGCAGTACTTC. The chain carries TRBV29-1 and TRBJ2-7; 7 bases are shared with TRBD1. With 4 bases clipped from V and 0 bases from J, the junction kept 6 bases outside the gene matches. The CDR3 extends over 14 amino acids. Germline V lookup: CDR1 SQVTM, CDR2 ANQGSEA.

The chain combines TRBV10-3 with TRBJ2-7; a possible D gene is TRBD2 (5 bases). The germline V gene has CDR1 ENHRY and CDR2 SYGVKD. The V gene lost 4 bases and the J gene lost 0 bases, with 7 bases spanning the gap. CDR3 length: 13 amino acids. The CDR3 is CAISGGDSYEQYF. Written as DNA, the CDR3 is TGTGCCATCAGTGGGGGAGACTCCTACGAGCAGTACTTC.

The rearrangement uses TRBV11-1 and TRBJ1-1, with no clear D. The CDR3 length is 16 residues. Trimming pared 2 bases from V and 1 base from J, leaving 14 bases between. Germline CDR1 is SGHAT and CDR2 is FQDESV (reference sequence). CDR3 nucleotide sequence: TGTGCCAGCAGCTTATTCATGAACAGAGAGAACACTGAAGCTTTCTTT. Its translation is CASSLFMNRENTEAFF. The complete variable domain, with remaining parts taken from reference TRBV11-1 and TRBJ1-1, reads EAEVAQSPRYKITEKSQAVAFWCDPISGHATLYWYRQILGQGPELLVQFQDESVVDDSQLPKDRFSAERLKGVDSTLKIQPAELGDSAMYLCASSLFMNRENTEAFFGQGTRLTVV.

J is TRBJ2-4 and V is TRBV28; 7 bases are shared with TRBD1. The CDR3 is made up of 13 amino acids. The germline V gene encodes CDR1 MDHEN and CDR2 SYDVKM. After removal of 9 bases from V and 8 bases from J, the junction contained 10 bases not matched to a gene. CDR3 residues: CASMRDRVYIQYF. The CDR3 bases are TGTGCCAGTATGAGGGACAGAGTCTACATTCAGTACTTC.

V and J are TRBV2 and TRBJ2-3; 13 bases match TRBD2. This CDR3 has 16 amino acids. The V gene's germline CDR1 is SNHLY and CDR2 FYNNEI. V lost 4 bases and J lost 4; bases outside the gene matches: 5. CDR3 coding DNA: TGTGCCAGCAGTGCGGGACTAGCGGGAAATGCAGATACGCAGTATTTT. This codes for CASSAGLAGNADTQYF. Based on the CDR3 plus reference TRBV2 and TRBJ2-3, the full variable domain is EPEVTQTPSHQVTQMGQEVILRCVPISNHLYFYWYRQILGQKVEFLVSFYNNEISEKSEIFDDQFSVERPDGSNFTLKIRSTKLEDSAMYFCASSAGLAGNADTQYFGPGTRLTVL.

This chain joins TRBV7-8 and TRBJ2-4, with 10 bases aligning to TRBD1. Germline V lookup: CDR1 SGHVS, CDR2 FQNEAQ. The CDR3 covers 19 residues. The ends lost 0 bases at V and 0 bases at J; junction bases unmatched: 8. CDR3 sequence reads: CASSLARTGGLIAKNIQYF. CDR3 DNA: TGTGCCAGCAGCTTAGCGAGGACAGGGGGTCTCATAGCCAAAAACATTCAGTACTTC.

Only one count was recorded for this clone. The chain links TRBV28 to TRBJ1-1; D perhaps matches TRBD1 (6 bases). The germline V gene encodes CDR1 MDHEN and CDR2 SYDVKM. The CDR3 loop spans 10 amino acids. The V gene lost 9 bases and the J gene lost 11 bases, with 13 bases spanning the gap. CDR3 region: CASYRDFAFF. CDR3 bases: TGTGCCAGTTACAGGGATTTCGCTTTCTTT.